The 13 T cell receptor beta chains below were found in one sample sequenced in a study of post-analysis software for immune sequencing data (dated by TCRdb to the mid-2010s). What the authors observed across the whole study: Four or five TRBV segments, including TRBV5-6, TRBV5-1 and TRBV20-1, were significantly more frequent in patients than controls.

Which antigens these TCRs recognize remains unknown. The method behind the library was PCR. The run used an Illumina HiSeq 2500. To reduce PCR and sequencing biases, unique molecular identifiers were incorporated into the TCR beta cDNA libraries. TCRdb reran the public reads through fastp at Q25 and MiXCR, keeping productive beta chains. Each record represents a unique CDR3 protein, reported with the most common genes and DNA among its rows. A total of approximately 630,000 distinct CDR3 sequences appear in this sample, 55% to 70% of them only once. The ten largest clonotypes hold approximately 10% of the sample. Sequenced: blood. These receptor sequences come from a girl aged 2-15 years with multiple sclerosis.

This clonotype has only one observation. The chain recombines TRBV7-2 with TRBJ1-1, with 7 positions matching TRBD1. Per germline, CDR1 SGHTA and CDR2 FQGNSA. The CDR3 covers 17 residues. The V gene end was trimmed by 3 bases and the J gene end by 5 bases; junction bases not matched to a gene: 15. Here the CDR3 DNA reads TGTGCCAGCAGCTTTCCCCTCCAGGGGGACGGTCGGACTGAAGCTTTCTTT. Its translation: CASSFPLQGDGRTEAFF. Supplemented by reference TRBV7-2 and TRBJ1-1, the full variable domain reads GAGVSQSPSNKVTEKGKDVELRCDPISGHTALYWYRQSLGQGLEFLIYFQGNSAPDKSGLPSDRFSAERTGGSVSTLTIQRTQQEDSAVYLCASSFPLQGDGRTEAFFGQGTRLTVV.

The sample holds a few counts of this clonotype. This chain links TRBV12-3 or TRBV12-4 with TRBJ2-3; D ambiguous. Between the trimmed V and J ends, which lost 4 bases and 4 bases, there was a span of 12 bases. The CDR3 loop spans 14 amino acids. The CDR3: CASSWALSADTQYF. The CDR3 DNA is TGTGCCAGCAGTTGGGCCCTGTCAGCAGATACGCAGTATTTT.

Only a few counts were recorded for this clonotype. The chain is built from TRBV21-1 and TRBJ2-5; the DNA was not used to check the table's D call, TRBD1. TRBV21-1 is a recognized pseudogene. The CDR3 totals 15 residues. The CDR3 DNA is TGTGCCAGCACTGTCCGGGAGTTTTCCGGGGAGACCCAGTACTTC. This sequence encodes CASTVREFSGETQYF.

The rearrangement joins TRBV7-9 to TRBJ2-1; D remains unclear. There are 18 residues in the CDR3. Trimming pared 4 bases from V and 1 base from J, leaving 20 bases between. Germline V gene data show CDR1 as SEHNR and CDR2 as FQNEAQ (reference sequence). The CDR3 is CASSSTTYGESSYNEQFF. CDR3 DNA sequence: TGTGCCAGCAGCTCCACTACTTATGGGGAATCGTCCTACAATGAGCAGTTCTTC.

The chain is built from TRBV2 and TRBJ2-1; D possibly corresponds to TRBD1 (6 bases). The germline CDR1 and CDR2 sequences are SNHLY and FYNNEI. The V and J ends lost 2 bases and 2 bases respectively, with 10 bases between them. There are 15 residues in the CDR3. DNA for the CDR3: TGTGCCAGCAGTGAAACAGGGAGCCCCTACAATGAGCAGTTCTTC. Protein sequence: CASSETGSPYNEQFF.

The chain couples TRBV5-1 to TRBJ1-1; 10 bases line up with TRBD1. Unmatched junction bases numbered 7, after V lost 4 bases and J lost 10 bases. The CDR3 sequence is 13 residues long. Germline CDR1 and CDR2: SGHRS and YFSETQ. CDR3 coding DNA: TGCGCCAGCAGCCCGCGACAGGGGGCCGGAGCTTTCTTT. Amino acids: CASSPRQGAGAFF.

This clonotype has a handful of counts. The gene calls are TRBV27 and TRBJ2-1; 7 nucleotides line up with TRBD2. V was pared by 3 bases and J by 10 bases, with 6 bases of the junction left unmatched. The germline V gene has CDR1 MNHEY and CDR2 SMNVEV (reference sequence). The CDR3 consists of 13 residues. This CDR3 is CASSLWEGREQFF. CDR3 DNA sequence: TGTGCCAGCAGTTTGTGGGAGGGCCGCGAGCAGTTCTTC.

Notes on this clonotype: It is unclear where the CDR3 begins or ends on the DNA, so no DNA is shown, and the CDR3 is as TCRdb lists it. The chain carries TRBV7-9 and TRBJ1-2; the table calls TRBD1, which could not be checked here. The CDR3 is 17 residues long, ends included. From germline, CDR1 is SEHNR and CDR2 FQNEAQ (reference sequence). Here the CDR3 reads CASSLDWEPQHFGGYTF.

The chain recombines TRBV29-1 with TRBJ2-1; 8 bases map to TRBD1. The germline V gene has CDR1 SQVTM and CDR2 ANQGSEA. This CDR3 contains 15 residues. V shed 7 bases and J 9 bases; nucleotides not matched to a gene: 17. As DNA, the CDR3 is TGCAGCGCGCCAAAAAGCCAGGGGGCTATGGGTGAGCAGTTCTTC. Protein sequence: CSAPKSQGAMGEQFF.

This clonotype was counted a few times. The chain recombines TRBV7-2 with TRBJ2-1, with D possibly TRBD1 on 6 matching bases. The germline gives CDR1 SGHTA, CDR2 FQGNSA. V was shortened by 2 bases and J by 8 bases, with 25 bases between the two germline ends. The CDR3 consists of 18 residues. The CDR3 DNA reads TGTGCCAGCAGCTTATACTCCACAGGGATGGGCCTTGTGGATGAGCAGTTCTTC. This encodes CASSLYSTGMGLVDEQFF. The entire variable domain, with the rest obtained from reference TRBV7-2 and TRBJ2-1, is as follows: GAGVSQSPSNKVTEKGKDVELRCDPISGHTALYWYRQSLGQGLEFLIYFQGNSAPDKSGLPSDRFSAERTGGSVSTLTIQRTQQEDSAVYLCASSLYSTGMGLVDEQFFGPGTRLTVL.

The chain employs TRBV15 and TRBJ2-1; no firm D call. Trimming removed 0 bases from V and 6 bases from J, with 12 bases in between. The CDR3 covers 15 residues. Germline-derived CDR1 and CDR2 are LNHNV and YYDKDF (reference sequence). The DNA for the CDR3 is TGTGCCACCAGCAGAGATCCCATGGCCTTCAATGAGCAGTTCTTC. It specifies CATSRDPMAFNEQFF.

The chain carries TRBV6-6 and TRBJ1-5, with D tentatively TRBD1 (6 bases). Germline CDR1 MNHNY, CDR2 SVGAGI (reference sequence). CDR3 length: 17 residues. The germline V and J ends were trimmed by 5 bases and 0 bases, with 17 bases remaining between them. The CDR3 is CASSPGHSSDSNQPQHF. As DNA, the CDR3 is TGTGCCAGCAGTCCGGGACATTCCTCGGATAGCAATCAGCCCCAGCATTTT.

The chain recombines TRBV7-3 with TRBJ2-7, with D possibly being TRBD1 (6 bases). The CDR3 totals 15 residues. V was cut by 0 bases and J by 0 bases, with 9 bases left in between. Germline V gene lookup returns CDR1 SGHTA and CDR2 FQGTGA. Here the CDR3 reads CASSLTRDTSYEQYF. DNA for the CDR3: TGTGCCAGCAGCTTAACTCGGGACACCTCCTACGAGCAGTACTTC.